This entry concerns a single T cell receptor beta chain. The antigen remains undetermined. These data are taken from a study of T cells in Graves' hyperthyroidism and ophthalmopathy. Lactation, pregnancy, other autoimmune disease or uncontrolled infection excluded patients. The study's findings and limits: Among clonotypes expanded in thyroid above 0.001, most were also found in blood. Separation of ophthalmopathy from stable hyperthyroidism was achieved by a 13 V-J model.

Amplification of TCR beta CDR3 regions used RNA as the template. Primed by the HTBI set, a first-round RT-PCR was run on the TCR CDR3. One entry per CDR3 protein, called by TCRdb with MiXCR from the multiplex PCR reads. The table has about 710,000 distinct CDR3 sequences, about a sixth seen once. The CDR3 runs 15 residues. V dropped 7 bases and J dropped 4; count of bases not matched to a gene: 10. Germline-derived CDR1 and CDR2 are MNHEY and SMNVEV (reference sequence). This sequence was found in a man between 18 and 35 years old with Graves' hyperthyroidism. Material: blood. This chain joins TRBV27 and TRBJ1-2; TRBD1 agrees at 9 bases. CDR3: CASTPSGQGGYGYTF. CDR3 DNA sequence: TGTGCCAGCACCCCTTCGGGACAGGGCGGCTATGGCTACACCTTC.